This section outlines one TCR beta chain sequence together with its context. Its antigen is not identified. This entry is derived from a study of OX40 agonist ivuxolimab in advanced cancers. Turning to the study itself: Participants, 75% to 85% male, averaged roughly 60 years of age, ranging from about 23 to 80.

The CDR3 is 16 amino acids. V shed 5 bases and J 0 bases; nucleotides not matched to a gene: 8. Germline V gives CDR1 SGHTA, CDR2 FQGNSA. Study-wide results and caveats: The antigen specificity of the peripheral T cells (those that were expanded) was not determined. Also present in some nonresponders was a low level of normalized T-cell clonal expansion. There were, on average, more expanded clones in CD8+ T cells than in CD4+.

The method was immunoSEQ multiplex PCR; TCRdb's version includes in-frame clones alone and lacks a portion of them. The sample shows around 75,000 clones, approximately 81% of them seen only once. The TCR originated in an adult with an advanced solid tumor such as melanoma, head and neck, liver or kidney cancer. The sample was CD4+ or CD8+ T cells sorted from blood, taken in a trial of the OX40 agonist ivuxolimab. This chain joins TRBV7-2 and TRBJ2-7, with 9 nucleotides matching TRBD2. The CDR3 DNA sequence: TGTGCCAGCAGCGCCGAAGCGGGGGGACTCTCCTACGAGCAGTACTTC. Protein product: CASSAEAGGLSYEQYF.